What follows describes a single T cell receptor (beta chain). Its target is unknown. There are 14 residues in the CDR3. Trimming removed 7 bases at V and 3 bases at J, with 18 bases between. CDR1 is SQVTM, CDR2 ANQGSEA, per germline. The entry originates in a study of response to subunit inactivated influenza vaccine. Study results and limitations: After each seasonal influenza vaccination, few new T cells are recruited, the authors suggested.

Using its own MiXCR run on the RT-PCR reads, TCRdb lists one record per CDR3 protein. The sample holds a few hundred thousand distinct CDR3 sequences; 20% to 25% are singletons and the top ten take 9.5% to 13%. The genes are TRBV29-1 and TRBJ2-5; D unresolved. The clonotype was recovered from a man between 50 and 75 years old who received an inactivated influenza vaccine. The material was PBMCs from blood, obtained approximately 22 months after vaccination. The DNA for the CDR3 is TGCAGCGCGACCCTCTTGGCCCACGAAGAGACCCAGTACTTC. Its translation: CSATLLAHEETQYF.